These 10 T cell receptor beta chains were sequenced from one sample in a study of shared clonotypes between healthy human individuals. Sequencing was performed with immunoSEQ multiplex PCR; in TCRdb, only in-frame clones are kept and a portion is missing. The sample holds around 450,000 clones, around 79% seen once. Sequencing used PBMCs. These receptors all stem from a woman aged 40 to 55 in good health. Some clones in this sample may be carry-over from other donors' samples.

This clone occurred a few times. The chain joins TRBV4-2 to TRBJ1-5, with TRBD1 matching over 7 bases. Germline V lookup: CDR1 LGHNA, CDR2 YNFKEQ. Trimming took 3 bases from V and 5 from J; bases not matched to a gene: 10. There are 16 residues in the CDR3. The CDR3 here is CASSQANRGTDQPQHF. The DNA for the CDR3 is TGTGCCAGCAGCCAGGCAAATCGCGGGACAGATCAGCCCCAGCATTTT.

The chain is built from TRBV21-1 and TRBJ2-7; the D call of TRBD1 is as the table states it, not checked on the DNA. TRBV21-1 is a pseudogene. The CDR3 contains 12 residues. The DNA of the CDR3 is TGTGCCAGCGGCCGACAGGCCAACAGACAGTACTTC. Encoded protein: CASGRQANRQYF.

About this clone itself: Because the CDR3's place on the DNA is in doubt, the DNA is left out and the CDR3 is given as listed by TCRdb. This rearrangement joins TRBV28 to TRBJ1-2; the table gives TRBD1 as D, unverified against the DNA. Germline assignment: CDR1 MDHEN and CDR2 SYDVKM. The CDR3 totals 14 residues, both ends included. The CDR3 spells CASSFGPGEFGYTF.

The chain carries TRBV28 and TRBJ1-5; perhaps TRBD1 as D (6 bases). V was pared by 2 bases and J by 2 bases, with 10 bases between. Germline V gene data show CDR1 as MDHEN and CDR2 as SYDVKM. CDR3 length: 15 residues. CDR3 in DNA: TGTGCCAGCAGTTTAGGGGGCATGGGCAATCAGCCCCAGCATTTT. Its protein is CASSLGGMGNQPQHF.

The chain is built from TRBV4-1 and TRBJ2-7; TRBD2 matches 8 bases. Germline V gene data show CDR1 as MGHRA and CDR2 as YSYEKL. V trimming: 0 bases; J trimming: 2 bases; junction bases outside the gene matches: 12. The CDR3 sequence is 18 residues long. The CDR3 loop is CASSQEGFSGMGTYEQYF. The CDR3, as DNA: TGCGCCAGCAGCCAAGAGGGTTTTAGCGGGATGGGGACCTACGAGCAGTACTTC.

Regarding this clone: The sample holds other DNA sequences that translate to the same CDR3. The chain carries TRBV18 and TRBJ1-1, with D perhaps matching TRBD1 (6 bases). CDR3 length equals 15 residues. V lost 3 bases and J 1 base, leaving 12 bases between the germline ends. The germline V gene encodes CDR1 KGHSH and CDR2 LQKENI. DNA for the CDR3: TGTGCCAGCTCACCCCTACAGGGAAGGAACACTGAAGCTTTCTTT. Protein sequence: CASSPLQGRNTEAFF.

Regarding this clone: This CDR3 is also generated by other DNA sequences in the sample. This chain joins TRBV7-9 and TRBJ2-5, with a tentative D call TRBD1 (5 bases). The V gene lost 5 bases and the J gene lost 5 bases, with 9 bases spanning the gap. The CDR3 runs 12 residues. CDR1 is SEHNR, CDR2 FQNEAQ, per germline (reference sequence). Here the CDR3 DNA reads TGTGCCAGCAGCCAGGGTGGGGAGACCCAGTACTTC. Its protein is CASSQGGETQYF.

CDR3 region: CASSFARTGGLNEQFF. The CDR3 region has the DNA TGTGCCAGCAGCTTCGCCCGGACAGGGGGTTTGAATGAGCAGTTCTTC. The chain uses TRBV5-6 and TRBJ2-1, with 10 positions matching TRBD1. V dropped 2 bases and J dropped 7; count of bases not matched to a gene: 9. The CDR3 length is 16 residues. Germline CDR1 reads SGHDT; CDR2 reads YYEEEE.

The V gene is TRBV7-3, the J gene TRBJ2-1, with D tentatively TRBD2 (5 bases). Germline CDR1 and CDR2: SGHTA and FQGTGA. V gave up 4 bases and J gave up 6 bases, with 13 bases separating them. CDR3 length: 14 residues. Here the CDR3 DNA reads TGTGCCAGCAGCTCGGAGGCAATTGGCAATGAGCAGTTCTTC. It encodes CASSSEAIGNEQFF.

The CDR3 here is CASSVGIAGRGNEQFF. The CDR3 nucleotides are TGTGCCAGCAGCGTAGGAATAGCGGGGAGGGGTAATGAGCAGTTCTTC. The chain recombines TRBV9 with TRBJ2-1, with TRBD2 matching over 8 bases. Germline lookup yields CDR1 SGDLS and CDR2 YYNGEE. The ends lost 0 bases at V and 7 bases at J; junction bases unmatched: 9. The CDR3 length is 16 residues.